Presented here are 27 T cell receptor beta chains from one specimen sequenced in a study of response to subunit inactivated influenza vaccine. TCRdb re-analysed the RT-PCR reads in MiXCR, keeping a single row per CDR3 protein. The sample consists of about 570,000 distinct CDR3 sequences, around 11% of them appearing once. These data were likewise used in another study, on T cells expressing NK-cell markers. According to that study: Template switching by 5'RACE with UMIs generated the TCR beta cDNA.

The sample consisted of PBMCs from blood, taken on the day of vaccination. The receptors were gathered from a middle-aged man who received an inactivated influenza vaccine.

The J gene is TRBJ1-2, the V gene TRBV4-1, with 9 bases lining up with TRBD1. In germline, CDR1 is MGHRA, CDR2 YSYEKL. CDR3 length: 14 residues. V was pared by 6 bases and J by 8 bases, with 10 bases of the junction left unmatched. Here the CDR3 reads CASRETGGFGGYTF. The CDR3 nucleotides read TGCGCCAGCAGGGAGACAGGGGGTTTTGGAGGCTACACCTTC.

This clonotype was seen ten or more times. This chain joins TRBV12-3 or TRBV12-4 and TRBJ2-1, with 10 nucleotides matching TRBD2. V shed 5 bases, J shed 3 bases, and the junction held 13 bases outside the gene matches. The length of the CDR3 is 18 residues. The DNA for the CDR3 is TGTGCCAGCAGTCCTCCCCGGACTAGCGGAAATGTCTACAATGAGCAGTTCTTC. This encodes CASSPPRTSGNVYNEQFF.

DNA for the CDR3: TGCGCCAGCAGCCTCCGGACAGGGCTGGATGGGGCCAACGTCCTGACTTTC. Encoded protein: CASSLRTGLDGANVLTF. This sequence joins TRBV5-1 and TRBJ2-6, with 8 positions matching TRBD1. In germline, CDR1 is SGHRS, CDR2 YFSETQ. This CDR3 comprises 17 residues. V shed 4 bases, J shed 3 bases, and the junction held 9 bases outside the gene matches.

This clonotype was detected many times. V is TRBV12-3 or TRBV12-4 and J is TRBJ2-1; D perhaps matches TRBD2 (5 bases). V lost 2 bases, J lost 7 bases, and 12 bases lay in between. The CDR3 contains 14 residues. CDR3 coding DNA: TGTGCCAGCAGTTTACCTAGCATCTATAATGAGCAGTTCTTC. Translated: CASSLPSIYNEQFF.

The gene calls are TRBV5-1 and TRBJ2-7; D unclear. CDR1 and CDR2 from the germline V gene are SGHRS and YFSETQ. V was trimmed by 2 bases and J by 6 bases, leaving 18 bases between them. This CDR3 contains 15 residues. The CDR3 loop is CASSFEPSILAEQYF. The CDR3 bases are TGCGCCAGCAGCTTTGAACCCTCGATCCTTGCCGAGCAGTACTTC.

This sequence joins TRBV20-1 and TRBJ2-5, with D maybe TRBD2 (7 bases). Germline V lookup: CDR1 DFQATT, CDR2 SNEGSKA (reference sequence). The V end was cut by 4 bases, the J end by 3 bases, with 15 bases between. CDR3 size: 14 residues. CDR3 loop: CSAKVGGPKETQYF. The CDR3 nucleotides are TGCAGTGCTAAGGTCGGGGGGCCCAAAGAGACCCAGTACTTC.

In this sample, this clonotype turned up a few times. The V gene is TRBV5-6, the J gene TRBJ2-1, with TRBD2 matching over 12 bases. V shed 4 bases and J 7 bases; nucleotides not matched to a gene: 12. The CDR3 consists of 17 residues. The germline CDR1 and CDR2 sequences are SGHDT and YYEEEE. CDR3 loop: CASSTDATSGRRNEQFF. The CDR3, as DNA: TGTGCCAGCAGCACCGACGCGACTAGCGGGAGAAGGAATGAGCAGTTCTTC. Looking up the rest from reference TRBV5-6 and TRBJ2-1 gives the full variable domain: DAGVTQSPTHLIKTRGQQVTLRCSPKSGHDTVSWYQQALGQGPQFIFQYYEEEERQRGNFPDRFSGHQFPNYSSELNVNALLLGDSALYLCASSTDATSGRRNEQFFGPGTRLTVL.

The rearrangement joins TRBV20-1 to TRBJ1-6; 9 bases fit TRBD1. Trimming took 3 bases from V and 8 from J; bases not matched to a gene: 5. This CDR3 spans 14 amino acids. In germline, CDR1 is DFQATT, CDR2 SNEGSKA (reference sequence). CDR3 sequence reads: CSASRGTGYSPLHF. CDR3 DNA: TGCAGTGCTAGTAGAGGGACAGGGTATTCACCCCTCCACTTT.

The V and J genes are TRBV19 and TRBJ2-1; 9 nucleotides line up with TRBD2. CDR3 size: 15 residues. V lost 2 bases, J lost 7 bases, and 6 bases stayed unmatched. Germline values: CDR1 LNHDA, CDR2 SQIVND (reference sequence). CDR3 DNA sequence: TGTGCCAGTAGTATATCTGGGACTAGCAGGAATGAGCAGTTCTTC. The encoded protein is CASSISGTSRNEQFF.

The CDR3 region is CASSVRGRQGNEQFF. CDR3 nucleotides: TGCGCCAGCAGCGTACGGGGGAGGCAAGGCAATGAGCAGTTCTTC. This chain connects TRBV5-1 to TRBJ2-1, with a possible D match to TRBD2 (6 bases). The germline V gene has CDR1 SGHRS and CDR2 YFSETQ. V shed 4 bases and J shed 6 bases, with 17 bases lying between them. The CDR3 runs to 15 residues.

This clonotype was found many times. The chain carries TRBV18 and TRBJ2-7, with 10 bases identical to TRBD2. Germline V gene sequence: CDR1 KGHSH, CDR2 LQKENI. The CDR3 covers 15 residues. The V gene end was trimmed by 2 bases and the J gene end by 7 bases; junction bases not matched to a gene: 8. CDR3 DNA sequence: TGTGCCAGCTCACCAACTAGCGGGGCCTTGGGAGAGCAGTACTTC. This translates into CASSPTSGALGEQYF.

A few counts support this clonotype. The rearrangement joins TRBV4-3 to TRBJ2-5; unclear D gene. There are 15 residues in the CDR3. Per the germline V gene, CDR1 is LGHNA and CDR2 is YSLEER. The V gene lost 0 bases and the J gene lost 1 base, with 9 bases spanning the gap. The CDR3 DNA reads as TGCGCCAGCAGCCAAGATGGGTTAGTCCAAGAGACCCAGTACTTC. This sequence encodes CASSQDGLVQETQYF.

This sequence joins TRBV30 and TRBJ2-7; D gene unclear. The CDR3 sequence is 11 residues long. From germline, CDR1 is GTSNPN and CDR2 SVGIG (reference sequence). The V gene lost 3 bases and the J gene lost 3 bases, with 6 bases spanning the gap. The chain's CDR3 is CAWSNRYEQYF. The CDR3 DNA follows: TGTGCCTGGAGCAACCGCTACGAGCAGTACTTC.

V is TRBV7-2 and J is TRBJ2-1; D gene ambiguous. The germline V gene has CDR1 SGHTA and CDR2 FQGNSA. Trimming stripped 4 bases from V and 6 bases from J, with 10 bases between. The CDR3 extends over 13 amino acids. The CDR3 loop is CASSSFYGNEQFF. The CDR3 region has the DNA TGTGCCAGCAGCTCATTTTATGGCAATGAGCAGTTCTTC.

This clonotype showed up just a few times. V and J are TRBV6-1 and TRBJ2-7; 8 bases fit TRBD1. This CDR3 has 18 residues. Germline V CDR1 and CDR2: MNHNS, SASEGT. Losses at the gene ends were 2 bases for V and 0 bases for J; bases not matched to a gene: 12. The DNA of the CDR3 is TGTGCCAGCAGTGAATCGGGCAGGGGGCTCCGCAACTCCTACGAGCAGTACTTC. It codes for CASSESGRGLRNSYEQYF.

V is TRBV29-1 and J is TRBJ2-7, with D perhaps being TRBD1 or TRBD2 (6 bases each). The germline CDR1 and CDR2 sequences are SQVTM and ANQGSEA. V was clipped by 1 base and J by 3 bases, with 16 bases between them. This CDR3 is 15 amino acids long. CDR3 nucleotide sequence: TGCAGCGTTGAAGCGGGCCCTCGGGGGCTCTACGAGCAGTACTTC. Translated, it gives CSVEAGPRGLYEQYF.

This clonotype was seen a handful of times. The V and J genes are TRBV20-1 and TRBJ2-1; TRBD1 matches 9 bases. The ends lost 4 bases at V and 10 bases at J; junction bases unmatched: 11. The CDR3 has 14 residues. CDR1 is DFQATT and CDR2 is SNEGSKA in the germline V gene (reference sequence). The CDR3 sequence: CSAKKTGTGPEQFF. The CDR3 region has the DNA TGCAGTGCTAAGAAGACCGGGACAGGGCCCGAGCAGTTCTTC.

This clonotype was picked up a small number of times. CDR3 loop: CASSFGSRGGDNEQFF. The CDR3 region has the DNA TGTGCCAGCAGCTTCGGCTCCCGGGGGGGAGACAATGAGCAGTTCTTC. J is TRBJ2-1 and V is TRBV11-3, with 8 bases fitting TRBD2. J was trimmed by 5 bases and V by 3 bases; bases with no gene match: 9. This CDR3 is built from 16 residues. In germline, CDR1 is SGHNT, CDR2 YENEEA.

V gene TRBV5-5 combines with J gene TRBJ1-4; 9 positions match TRBD1. V gave up 6 bases and J gave up 4 bases; unmatched junction bases: 7. The CDR3 is 15 amino acids. CDR1 is SGHKS, CDR2 YYEKEE, per germline (reference sequence). CDR3 region: CASNPTGGRNEKLFF. DNA of the CDR3: TGTGCCAGCAACCCGACAGGGGGACGTAATGAAAAACTGTTTTTT.

This clonotype has a count of ten or more. The genes are TRBV7-9 and TRBJ1-4; no definite D call. Germline V CDR1 and CDR2: SEHNR, FQNEAQ (reference sequence). The CDR3 is 12 residues long. Deletions cut 4 bases from V and 8 bases from J, with 8 bases between. The CDR3 loop reads CASSSGQEKLFF. The CDR3 DNA follows: TGTGCCAGCAGCTCAGGCCAGGAAAAACTGTTTTTT.

The V gene is TRBV28, the J gene TRBJ2-7; 11 bases align to TRBD2. V lost 2 bases and J lost 2; bases outside the gene matches: 8. Per germline, CDR1 MDHEN and CDR2 SYDVKM. CDR3 length: 17 residues. Here the CDR3 reads CASSLGWASGRTYEQYF. DNA of the CDR3: TGTGCCAGCAGTTTAGGGTGGGCTAGCGGGAGGACCTACGAGCAGTACTTC.

The chain has TRBV4-2 and TRBJ2-3; possible D gene TRBD1, 7 bases. The CDR3 loop spans 16 amino acids. Germline loops: CDR1 LGHNA, CDR2 YNFKEQ. The V end was cut by 0 bases, the J end by 2 bases, with 12 bases between. The CDR3 DNA reads TGTGCCAGCAGCCAAGATGCGGGACAGTCCACAGATACGCAGTATTTT. Residues: CASSQDAGQSTDTQYF.

This clonotype was seen a few times. The V gene is TRBV4-3, the J gene TRBJ2-5, with D perhaps assigned TRBD1 or TRBD2 (5 bases each). The germline CDR1 and CDR2 sequences are LGHNA and YSLEER. Trimming cost V 4 bases and J 5 bases, with 14 bases left between them. The CDR3 length is 14 residues. CDR3 nucleotides: TGCGCCAGCAGCCCCGGGGCAGGAAGGGAGACCCAGTACTTC. It codes for CASSPGAGRETQYF.

This clonotype has a handful of counts. CDR3 loop: CASSFRSTGVYGYTF. The CDR3 nucleotides read TGTGCCAGCAGCTTTCGGTCGACAGGGGTGTATGGCTACACCTTC. The chain links TRBV11-1 to TRBJ1-2; 8 nucleotides align to TRBD1. Germline V gene lookup returns CDR1 SGHAT and CDR2 FQDESV (reference sequence). CDR3 length equals 15 residues. V shed 3 bases and J 5 bases; nucleotides not matched to a gene: 8.

There are a few counts of this clonotype. The gene calls are TRBV6-1 and TRBJ2-1; 11 bases map to TRBD1. The germline CDR1 and CDR2 sequences are MNHNS and SASEGT. The CDR3 totals 13 residues. The J segment lost 13 bases and the V segment lost 4 bases, leaving 6 bases of the junction unmatched. The CDR3 region has the DNA TGTGCCAGCAGTGGGGGGACAGGGGGATTACAGTTCTTC. Amino acid sequence: CASSGGTGGLQFF.

The chain couples TRBV4-2 to TRBJ1-4; D is possibly TRBD1 (5 bases). Germline-derived CDR1 and CDR2 are LGHNA and YNFKEQ. The CDR3 length is 16 residues. V dropped 2 bases and J dropped 2 bases, with 12 bases sitting between them. The CDR3 sequence is CASSQSIGGTNEKLFF. As DNA, the CDR3 is TGTGCCAGCAGCCAAAGCATTGGGGGTACTAATGAAAAACTGTTTTTT.

The sample holds many counts of this clonotype. DNA for the CDR3: TGTGCCATCAGGCCCACTAGCGGCCCCTCCTACGAGCAGTACTTC. It specifies CAIRPTSGPSYEQYF. This chain links TRBV10-3 with TRBJ2-7, with 8 bases matching TRBD2. V dropped 6 bases and J dropped 0; count of bases not matched to a gene: 7. Germline CDR1 and CDR2: ENHRY and SYGVKD. This CDR3 comprises 15 residues.